This TCR beta chain was observed in a study of radiotherapy plus CTLA-4 blockade in lung cancer (dated by TCRdb to 2016 to 2018). For context, the study as a whole: Objective responses occurred in 15% to 20% of enrolled patients, and just over 30% achieved disease control. Summary of the overall study and its limitations: After treatment with radiotherapy and ipilimumab, TCR clones that originated in tumors expanded in peripheral blood. The strongest predictors of response were reported to be early dynamic shifts in blood T cell clones along with a rise in serum interferon-beta following radiation.

The CDR3 runs 16 amino acids, cysteine and phenylalanine included. The read is trimmed to its CDR3 DNA, 48 bases read in frame from base 1. The junction shows trimming of 2 bases on V and 2 bases on J, and the gene matches do not reach 7 bases of it. The germline V gene provides CDR1 SGDLS and CDR2 YYNGEE. As to this clone: Its cognate antigen has yet to be identified. Qualities for individual bases were not recorded, and no much larger clone is one base off.

In this study, focal radiation therapy paired with CTLA-4 blockade (ipilimumab) was tested in patients who had chemo-refractory metastatic non-small-cell lung cancer. Libraries were prepared through the immunoSEQ multiplex PCR assay. TCRdb mirrors the immuneACCESS table, restricted to in-frame sequences. Some clones are absent from its copies; in checked studies, under half trace to an unresolved V gene, and the reason for the others is unknown. This sample comprises about 80,000 clones, over 70% of them detected only once. The ten largest clones capture approximately 22% of the sample. Sequencing used peripheral blood, obtained from a patient treated with radiotherapy plus ipilimumab. The V and J genes are TRBV9 and TRBJ2-5, with 9 bases in between that match TRBD1. The TCR comes from a human donor with non-small cell lung cancer whose response to radiotherapy plus ipilimumab could not be evaluated. Some clones in this sample may be carry-over from other donors' samples. The CDR3 protein: CASSVGPDRGQETQYF. The nucleotide sequence is TGTGCCAGCAGCGTGGGCCCGGACAGGGGACAAGAGACCCAGTACTTC.